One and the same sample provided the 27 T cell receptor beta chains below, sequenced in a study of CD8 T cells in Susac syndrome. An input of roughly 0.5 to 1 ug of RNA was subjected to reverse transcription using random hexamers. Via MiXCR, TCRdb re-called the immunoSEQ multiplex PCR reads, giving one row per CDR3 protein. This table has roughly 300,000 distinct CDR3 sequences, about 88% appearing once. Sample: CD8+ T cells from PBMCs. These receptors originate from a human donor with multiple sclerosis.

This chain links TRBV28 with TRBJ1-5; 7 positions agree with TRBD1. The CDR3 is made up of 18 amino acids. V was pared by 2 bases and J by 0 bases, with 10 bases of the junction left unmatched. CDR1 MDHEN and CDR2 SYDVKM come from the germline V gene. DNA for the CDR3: TGTGCCAGCAGTTTAGGAACGAGGACAGGAGGTAGCAATCAGCCCCAGCATTTT. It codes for CASSLGTRTGGSNQPQHF.

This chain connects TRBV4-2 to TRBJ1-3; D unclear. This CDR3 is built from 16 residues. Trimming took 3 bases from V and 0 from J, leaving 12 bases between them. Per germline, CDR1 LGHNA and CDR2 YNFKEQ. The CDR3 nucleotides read TGTGCCAGCAGCCACCGGGTCCATCACTCTGGAAACACCATATATTTT. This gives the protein CASSHRVHHSGNTIYF.

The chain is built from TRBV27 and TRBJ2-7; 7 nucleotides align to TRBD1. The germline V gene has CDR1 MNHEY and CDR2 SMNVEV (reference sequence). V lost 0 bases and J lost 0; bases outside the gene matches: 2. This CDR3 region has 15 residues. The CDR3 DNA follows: TGTGCCAGCAGTTTATCCGGGACAGACTCCTACGAGCAGTACTTC. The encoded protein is CASSLSGTDSYEQYF.

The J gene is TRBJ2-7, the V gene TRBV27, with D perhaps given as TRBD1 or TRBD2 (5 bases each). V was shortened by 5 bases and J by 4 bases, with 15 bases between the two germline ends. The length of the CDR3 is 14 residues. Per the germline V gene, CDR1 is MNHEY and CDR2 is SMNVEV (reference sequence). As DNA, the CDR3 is TGTGCCAGCAGTCCGGGACGGCTCCCTTACGAGCAGTACTTC. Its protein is CASSPGRLPYEQYF.

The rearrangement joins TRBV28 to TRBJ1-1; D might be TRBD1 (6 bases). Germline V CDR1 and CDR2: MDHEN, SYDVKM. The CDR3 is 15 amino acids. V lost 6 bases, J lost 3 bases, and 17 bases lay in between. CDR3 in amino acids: CASRPRGGLHTEAFF. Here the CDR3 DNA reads TGTGCCAGCAGGCCCAGGGGCGGGCTCCACACTGAAGCTTTCTTT. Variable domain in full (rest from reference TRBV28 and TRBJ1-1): DVKVTQSSRYLVKRTGEKVFLECVQDMDHENMFWYRQDPGLGLRLIYFSYDVKMKEKGDIPEGYSVSREKKERFSLILESASTNQTSMYLCASRPRGGLHTEAFFGQGTRLTVV.

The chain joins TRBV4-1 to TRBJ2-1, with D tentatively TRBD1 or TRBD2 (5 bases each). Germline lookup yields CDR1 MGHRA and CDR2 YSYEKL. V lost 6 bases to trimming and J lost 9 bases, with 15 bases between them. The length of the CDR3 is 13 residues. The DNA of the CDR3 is TGCGCCAGCAGTCCTACGCTGAGGGGTGAGCAGTTCTTC. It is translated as CASSPTLRGEQFF.

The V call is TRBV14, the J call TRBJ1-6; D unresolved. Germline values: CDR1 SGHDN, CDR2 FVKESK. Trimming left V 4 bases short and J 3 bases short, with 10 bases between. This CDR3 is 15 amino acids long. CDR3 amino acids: CASSPHGNYNSPLHF. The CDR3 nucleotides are TGTGCCAGCAGCCCCCATGGGAACTATAATTCACCCCTCCACTTT.

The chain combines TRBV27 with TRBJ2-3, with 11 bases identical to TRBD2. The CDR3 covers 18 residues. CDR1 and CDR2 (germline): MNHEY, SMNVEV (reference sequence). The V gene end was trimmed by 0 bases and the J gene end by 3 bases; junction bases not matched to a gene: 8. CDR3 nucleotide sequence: TGTGCCAGCAGTTTATCCCGAGGGGTAGCGGGAGGGACAGATACGCAGTATTTT. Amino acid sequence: CASSLSRGVAGGTDTQYF.

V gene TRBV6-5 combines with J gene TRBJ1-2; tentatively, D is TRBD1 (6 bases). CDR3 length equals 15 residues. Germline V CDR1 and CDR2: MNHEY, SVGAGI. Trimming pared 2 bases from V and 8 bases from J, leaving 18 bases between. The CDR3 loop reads CASSYMSGDILGYTF. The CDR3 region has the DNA TGTGCCAGCAGTTACATGTCGGGGGACATCCTGGGCTACACCTTC.

This CDR3 is CSVGGTGGYEQYF. The DNA for the CDR3 is TGCAGCGTTGGGGGGACAGGGGGCTACGAGCAGTACTTC. This sequence joins TRBV29-1 and TRBJ2-7, with 11 bases aligning to TRBD1. Germline V gene sequence: CDR1 SQVTM, CDR2 ANQGSEA. The CDR3 has 13 residues. V shed 4 bases, J shed 3 bases, and the junction held 2 bases outside the gene matches.

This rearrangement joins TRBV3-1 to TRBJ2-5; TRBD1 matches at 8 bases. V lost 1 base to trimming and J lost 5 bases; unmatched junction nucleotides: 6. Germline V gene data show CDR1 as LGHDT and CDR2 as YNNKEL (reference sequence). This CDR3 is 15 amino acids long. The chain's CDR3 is CASSQVGQGRETQYF. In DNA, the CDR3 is TGTGCCAGCAGCCAAGTAGGACAGGGTCGGGAGACCCAGTACTTC.

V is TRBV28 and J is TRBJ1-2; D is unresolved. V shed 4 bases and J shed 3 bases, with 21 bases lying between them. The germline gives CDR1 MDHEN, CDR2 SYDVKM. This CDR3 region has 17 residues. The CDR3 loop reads CASSSAHLTAADYGYTF. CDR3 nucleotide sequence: TGTGCCAGCAGTTCCGCACACTTGACCGCGGCGGACTATGGCTACACCTTC.

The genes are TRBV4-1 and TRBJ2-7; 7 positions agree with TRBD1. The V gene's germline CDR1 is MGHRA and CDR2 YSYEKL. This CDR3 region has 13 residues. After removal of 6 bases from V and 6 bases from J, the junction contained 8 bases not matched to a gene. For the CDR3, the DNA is TGCGCCAGCAGACGTAACAGGGGACGCGAGCAGTACTTC. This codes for CASRRNRGREQYF.

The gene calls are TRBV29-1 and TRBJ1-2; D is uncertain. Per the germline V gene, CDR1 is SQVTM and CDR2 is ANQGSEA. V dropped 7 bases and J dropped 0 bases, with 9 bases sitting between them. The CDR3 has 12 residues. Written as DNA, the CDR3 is TGCAGCGCCGTAATTACTAACTATGGCTACACCTTC. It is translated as CSAVITNYGYTF.

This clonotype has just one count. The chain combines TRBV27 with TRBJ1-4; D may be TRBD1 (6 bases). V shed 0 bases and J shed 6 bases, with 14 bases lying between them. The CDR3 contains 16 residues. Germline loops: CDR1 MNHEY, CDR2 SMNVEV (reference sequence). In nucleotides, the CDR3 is TGTGCCAGCAGTTTATCCACGGGGGCGATAGATGAAAAACTGTTTTTT. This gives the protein CASSLSTGAIDEKLFF.

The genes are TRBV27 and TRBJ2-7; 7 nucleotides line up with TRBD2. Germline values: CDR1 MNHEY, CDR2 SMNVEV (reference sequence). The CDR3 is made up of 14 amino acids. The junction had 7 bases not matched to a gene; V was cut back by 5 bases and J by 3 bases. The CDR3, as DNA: TGTGCCAGCAGTCCTAGCGGTCTACTCTACGAGCAGTACTTC. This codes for CASSPSGLLYEQYF.

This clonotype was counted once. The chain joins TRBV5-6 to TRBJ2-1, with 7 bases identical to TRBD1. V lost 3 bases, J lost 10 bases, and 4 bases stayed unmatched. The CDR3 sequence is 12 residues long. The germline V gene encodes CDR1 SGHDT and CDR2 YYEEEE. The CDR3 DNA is TGTGCCAGCAGCTCATGGACAGGCGAGCAGTTCTTC. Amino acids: CASSSWTGEQFF.

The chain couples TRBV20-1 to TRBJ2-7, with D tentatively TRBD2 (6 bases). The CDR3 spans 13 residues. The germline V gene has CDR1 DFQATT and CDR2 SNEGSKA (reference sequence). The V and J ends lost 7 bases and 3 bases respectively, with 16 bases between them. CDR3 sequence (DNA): TGCAGTGTAACGACGGGGGTTAACTACGAGCAGTACTTC. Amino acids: CSVTTGVNYEQYF.

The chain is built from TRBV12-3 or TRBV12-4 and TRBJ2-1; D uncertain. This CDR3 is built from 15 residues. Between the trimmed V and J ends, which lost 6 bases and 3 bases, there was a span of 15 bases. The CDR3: CASSPLRTGYNEQFF. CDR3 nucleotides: TGTGCCAGCAGCCCACTCCGGACCGGCTACAATGAGCAGTTCTTC.

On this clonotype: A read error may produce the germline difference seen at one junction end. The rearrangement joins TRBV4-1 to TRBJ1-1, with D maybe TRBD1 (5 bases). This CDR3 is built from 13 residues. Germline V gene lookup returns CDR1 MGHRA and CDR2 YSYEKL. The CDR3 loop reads CASSQVSPGGGSF. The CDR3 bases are TGCGCCAGCAGCCAAGTTAGTCCAGGCGGGGGTTCCTTT.

CDR3 loop: CASSIRLAGRGNEQFF. The CDR3 DNA sequence: TGTGCCAGTAGTATACGGCTAGCGGGAAGGGGGAATGAGCAGTTCTTC. The chain links TRBV19 to TRBJ2-1; 9 nucleotides align to TRBD2. CDR3 length: 16 amino acids. V was pared by 2 bases and J by 7 bases, with 9 bases of the junction left unmatched. Germline V CDR1 and CDR2: LNHDA, SQIVND (reference sequence).

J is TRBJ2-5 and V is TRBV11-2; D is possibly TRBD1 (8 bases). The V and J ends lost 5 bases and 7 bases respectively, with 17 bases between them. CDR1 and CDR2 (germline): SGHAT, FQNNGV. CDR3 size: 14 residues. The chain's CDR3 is CASSPGQGGGTQYF. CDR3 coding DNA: TGTGCCAGCAGCCCTGGACAGGGCGGGGGGACCCAGTACTTC.

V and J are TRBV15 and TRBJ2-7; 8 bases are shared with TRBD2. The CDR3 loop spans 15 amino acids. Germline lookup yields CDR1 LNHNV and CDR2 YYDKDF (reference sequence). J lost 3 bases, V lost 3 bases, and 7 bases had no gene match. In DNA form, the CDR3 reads TGTGCCACCAGCAGCCTCAGCGGGAGTTTCTACGAGCAGTACTTC. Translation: CATSSLSGSFYEQYF.

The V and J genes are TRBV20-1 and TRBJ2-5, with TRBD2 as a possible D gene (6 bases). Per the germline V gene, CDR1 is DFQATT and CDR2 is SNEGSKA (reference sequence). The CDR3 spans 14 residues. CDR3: CSHPGLTDWETQYF. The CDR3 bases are TGCAGCCACCCGGGACTTACCGATTGGGAGACCCAGTACTTC.

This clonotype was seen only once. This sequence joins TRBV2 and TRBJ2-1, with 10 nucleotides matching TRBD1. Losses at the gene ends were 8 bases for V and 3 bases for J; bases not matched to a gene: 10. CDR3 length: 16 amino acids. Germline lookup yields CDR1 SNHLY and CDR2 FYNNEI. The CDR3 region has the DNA TGTGCCAGCTTGAAACCAAGGACAGGGGGCTACAATGAGCAGTTCTTC. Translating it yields CASLKPRTGGYNEQFF.

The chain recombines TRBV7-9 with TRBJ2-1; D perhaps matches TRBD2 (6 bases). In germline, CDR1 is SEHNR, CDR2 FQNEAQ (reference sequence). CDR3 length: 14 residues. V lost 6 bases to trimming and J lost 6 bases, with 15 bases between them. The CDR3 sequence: CASRKAGEFNEQFF. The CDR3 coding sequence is TGTGCCAGCAGAAAAGCGGGCGAATTCAATGAGCAGTTCTTC.

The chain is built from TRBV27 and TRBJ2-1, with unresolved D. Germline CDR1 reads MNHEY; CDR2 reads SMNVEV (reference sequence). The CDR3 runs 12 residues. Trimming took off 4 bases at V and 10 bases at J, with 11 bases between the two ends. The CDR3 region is CASSSPGWEQFF. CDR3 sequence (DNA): TGTGCCAGCAGTTCCCCCGGGTGGGAGCAGTTCTTC.